The TCR beta chain under discussion was sequenced for a study of blood T cell repertoires in COVID-19. Across the study: Collection of acute and convalescent COVID-19 samples took place in the United States, Italy and Spain. Sample material is recorded as cDNA or gDNA derived from T cells, B-cell-depleted T cells, or PBMCs.

Germline loops: CDR1 SGHDT, CDR2 YYEEEE. CDR3 length: 15 amino acids. V lost 1 base, J lost 1 base, and 4 bases stayed unmatched. In the study's own analysis: Estimation of nucleated cell counts relied on the amplification of reference gene primers. Produced via immunoSEQ multiplex PCR; TCRdb's table is partial and in-frame only. V and J calls and clone size are copied from that table; D and trimming were computed from the DNA. Of about 40,000 clones listed, about 90% were seen once; the top ten hold roughly a tenth. This clone was seen more than once but under ten times. Material for sequencing was peripheral blood. V usage is TRBV5-6 and J usage is TRBJ1-2, with 7 bases matching TRBD1. The TCR comes from a woman aged 80 or older with active COVID-19. The CDR3 DNA follows: TGTGCCAGCAGCTTGTGGGACAGATATAACTATGGCTACACCTTC. Translated, it gives CASSLWDRYNYGYTF.